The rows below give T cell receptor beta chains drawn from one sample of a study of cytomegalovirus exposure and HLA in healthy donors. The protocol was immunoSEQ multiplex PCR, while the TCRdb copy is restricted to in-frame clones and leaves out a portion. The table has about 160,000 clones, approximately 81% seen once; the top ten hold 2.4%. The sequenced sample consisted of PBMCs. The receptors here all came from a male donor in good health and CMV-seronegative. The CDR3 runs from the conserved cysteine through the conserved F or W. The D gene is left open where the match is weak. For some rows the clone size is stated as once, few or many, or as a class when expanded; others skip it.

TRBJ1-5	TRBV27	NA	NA	TGTGCCAGCAGTCGACAGCCCTACATTAATCAGCCCCAGCATTTT	CASSRQPYINQPQHF
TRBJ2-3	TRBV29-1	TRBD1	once	TGCAGCGTTAAATCCAGGGGGCAGGCAGATACGCAGTATTTT	CSVKSRGQADTQYF
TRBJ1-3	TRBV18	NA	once	TGTGCCAGCTCACCACAGGGGGTAGGAGACACCATATATTTT	CASSPQGVGDTIYF
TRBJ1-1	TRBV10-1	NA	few	TGCGCCAGCAGGGACATAAAGAAAGCTTTCTTT	CASRDIKKAFF
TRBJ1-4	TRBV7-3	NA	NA	TGTGCCAGCAGCTTATCTGGGAGTGTTAGTGAAAAACTGTTTTTT	CASSLSGSVSEKLFF
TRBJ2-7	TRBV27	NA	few	NA	CASSSSTSGSYEQYF
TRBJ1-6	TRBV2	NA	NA	TGTGCCAGCAGTGAACAGGGGTCGGGTCAGATGGCATCACCCCTCCACTTT	CASSEQGSGQMASPLHF
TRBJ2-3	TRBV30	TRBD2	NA	TGTGCCTCGCCTTCTAGCGGGGGCACAGATACGCAGTATTTT	CASPSSGGTDTQYF
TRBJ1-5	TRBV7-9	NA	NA	TGTGCCAGCAGCCTCGCGGGCCAACGTCAGCCCCAGCATTTT	CASSLAGQRQPQHF
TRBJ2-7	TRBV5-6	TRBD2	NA	TGTGCCAGCACCTGGGGGACTAGCGGGCCCTACGAGCAGTACTTC	CASTWGTSGPYEQYF
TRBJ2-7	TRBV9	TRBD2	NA	TGTGCCAGCAGCCCTCGGGCGGGAGCGGGGATGGGGAGAGCCTACGAGCAGTACTTC	CASSPRAGAGMGRAYEQYF
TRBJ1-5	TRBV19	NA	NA	TGTGCCAGTAGTATAGATCGTCCAGGGTCCCAGCCCCAGCATTTT	CASSIDRPGSQPQHF
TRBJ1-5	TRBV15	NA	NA	TGTGCCACCAGCAGAGATGCAGGGAATAGCAATCAGCCCCAGCATTTT	CATSRDAGNSNQPQHF
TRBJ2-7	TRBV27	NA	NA	TGTGCCAGCAGTTCGGGGGTCTACGAGCAGTACTTC	CASSSGVYEQYF
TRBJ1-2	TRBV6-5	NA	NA	TGTGCCAGCAGACTCCGGGGGGGCGGCTACACCTTC	CASRLRGGGYTF
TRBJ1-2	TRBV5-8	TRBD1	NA	TGTGCCAGCAGCTCCCGGGACAGGGTTTTGGATGGCTACACCTTC	CASSSRDRVLDGYTF
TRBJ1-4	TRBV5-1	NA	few	TGCGCCAGCAGCTTGGCAGGCGCAACTAATGAAAAACTGTTTTTT	CASSLAGATNEKLFF
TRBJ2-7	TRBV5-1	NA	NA	TGCGCCAGCAGCTTCCGGGACAACTACGAGCAGTACTTC	CASSFRDNYEQYF
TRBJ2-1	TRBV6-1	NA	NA	TGTGCCAGCAGTGAACAGGGGCCCTACAATGAGCAGTTCTTC	CASSEQGPYNEQFF
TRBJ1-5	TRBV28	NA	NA	TGTGCCAGCAGCCGCTTCTTCGACAGTGACCAGCCCCAGCATTTT	CASSRFFDSDQPQHF
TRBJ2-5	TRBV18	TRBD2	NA	TGTGCCAGCTCACCCGCGGCACTAGCGGGACTCCAGTACTTC	CASSPAALAGLQYF
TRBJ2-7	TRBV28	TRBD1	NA	TGTGCCAGCAGTTTCCGGGACAGGGTGTTCTACGAGCAGTACTTC	CASSFRDRVFYEQYF
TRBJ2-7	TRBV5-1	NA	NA	TGCGCCAGCAGCTTGGGGGGGCCCTCATCCCCGTACTTC	CASSLGGPSSPYF
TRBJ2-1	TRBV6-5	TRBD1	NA	TGTGCCAGCAGTTCCTCAGGGACAGGGGAAGGGAATGAGCAGTTCTTC	CASSSSGTGEGNEQFF
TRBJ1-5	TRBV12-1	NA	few	TGTGCCACCTCTCGGAGGGAAACCGTTAAGCAATCAGTTTACCCACCAAGATCGCCCCAGCATTTT	CATSRRETVKQSVYPPRSPQHF
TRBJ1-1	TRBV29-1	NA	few	TGCAGCGTTGGATCAGGTGGGAACACTGAAGCTTTCTTT	CSVGSGGNTEAFF
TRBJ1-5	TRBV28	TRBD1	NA	TGTGCCAGCAGAACCTCCAGGGGGCGGTCTCAGCCCCAGCATTTT	CASRTSRGRSQPQHF
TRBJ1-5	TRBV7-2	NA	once	TGTGCCAGCAGCTTAGGGGGAGCTCAGCCCCAGCATTTT	CASSLGGAQPQHF
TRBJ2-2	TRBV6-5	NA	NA	TGTGCCAGCAGACAGGGTTACACCGGGGAGCTGTTTTTT	CASRQGYTGELFF
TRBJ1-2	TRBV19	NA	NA	TGTGCCAGTAGCTTAACAGTGAACTATGGCTACACCTTC	CASSLTVNYGYTF
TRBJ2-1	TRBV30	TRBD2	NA	TGTGCCTGGAGTCCCAGCGGGGCTCACAATGAGCAGTTCTTC	CAWSPSGAHNEQFF
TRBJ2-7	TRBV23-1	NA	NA	TGCGCCAGCAGACCCGAGACACCCAACTACGAGCAGTACTTC	CASRPETPNYEQYF
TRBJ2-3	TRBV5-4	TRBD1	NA	TGTGCCAGCAGACAGGGGCAGGGCCCAGATACGCAGTATTTT	CASRQGQGPDTQYF
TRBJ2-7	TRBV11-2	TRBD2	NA	TGTGCCAGCAGCTTAGTTCTAGCGGGGATCGAGCAGTACTTC	CASSLVLAGIEQYF
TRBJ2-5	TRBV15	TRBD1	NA	TGTGCCACCAGCGACAGGGGGCATGAGACCCAGTACTTC	CATSDRGHETQYF
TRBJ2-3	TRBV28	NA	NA	TGTGCCAGCAGTTTATATGAGGCGAGCGAGAACGCAGATACGCAGTATTTT	CASSLYEASENADTQYF
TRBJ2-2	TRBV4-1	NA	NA	TGCGCCAGCAGCCAACCTACCCAAATGACAGCTCTGACCGGGGAGCTGTTTTTT	CASSQPTQMTALTGELFF
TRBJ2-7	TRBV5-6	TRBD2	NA	TGTGCCAGTTTATATAGCGGGAGTTCTTACGACGAGCAGTACTTC	CASLYSGSSYDEQYF
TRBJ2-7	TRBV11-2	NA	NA	TGTGCCAGCACCGGGGGATACGAGCAGTACTTC	CASTGGYEQYF
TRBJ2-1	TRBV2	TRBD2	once	TGTGCCAGCAGGACCTTGGGACTAGCGGGAGGGAGCTCCTACAATGAGCAGTTCTTC	CASRTLGLAGGSSYNEQFF
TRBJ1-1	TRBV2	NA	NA	TGTGCCAGCAGGGCAGACATGAACACTGAAGCTTTCTTT	CASRADMNTEAFF
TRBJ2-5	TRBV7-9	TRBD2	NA	TGTGCCAGCAGGTTTAGCGGGGGGCCAGCAGAGACCCAGTACTTC	CASRFSGGPAETQYF